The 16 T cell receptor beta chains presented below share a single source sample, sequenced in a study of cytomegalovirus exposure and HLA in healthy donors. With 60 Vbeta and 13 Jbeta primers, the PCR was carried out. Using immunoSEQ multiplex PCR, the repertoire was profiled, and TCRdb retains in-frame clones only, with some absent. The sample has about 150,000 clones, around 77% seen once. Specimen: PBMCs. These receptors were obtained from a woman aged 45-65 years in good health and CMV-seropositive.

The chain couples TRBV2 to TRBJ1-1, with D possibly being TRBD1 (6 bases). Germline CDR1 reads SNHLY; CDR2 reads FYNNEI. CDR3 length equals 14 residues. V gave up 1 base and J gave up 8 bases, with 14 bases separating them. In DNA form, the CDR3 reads TGTGCCAGCAGTGAAGTGGACAGCCGAAGGGAAGCTTTCTTT. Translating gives CASSEVDSRREAFF.

CDR3 nucleotide sequence: TGTGCCAGCAGGCCGGGACAACCGAACACTGAAGCTTTCTTT. Translated, it gives CASRPGQPNTEAFF. The chain uses TRBV2 and TRBJ1-1, with D perhaps TRBD1 (6 bases). The CDR3 has 14 amino acids. The V and J ends lost 6 bases and 1 base respectively, with 12 bases between them. Germline assignment: CDR1 SNHLY and CDR2 FYNNEI.

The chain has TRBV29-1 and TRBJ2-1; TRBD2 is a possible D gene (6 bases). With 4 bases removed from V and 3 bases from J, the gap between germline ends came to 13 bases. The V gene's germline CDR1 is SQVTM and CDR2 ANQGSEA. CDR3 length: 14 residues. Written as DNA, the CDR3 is TGCAGCGTTGCTCTCGGGACTCTCTACAATGAGCAGTTCTTC. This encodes CSVALGTLYNEQFF.

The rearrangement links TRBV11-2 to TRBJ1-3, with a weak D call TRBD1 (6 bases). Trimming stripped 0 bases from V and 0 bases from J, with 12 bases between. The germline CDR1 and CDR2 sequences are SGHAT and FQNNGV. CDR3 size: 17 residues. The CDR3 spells CASSLDGLGASGNTIYF. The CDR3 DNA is TGTGCCAGCAGCTTAGACGGACTGGGGGCCTCTGGAAACACCATATATTTT.

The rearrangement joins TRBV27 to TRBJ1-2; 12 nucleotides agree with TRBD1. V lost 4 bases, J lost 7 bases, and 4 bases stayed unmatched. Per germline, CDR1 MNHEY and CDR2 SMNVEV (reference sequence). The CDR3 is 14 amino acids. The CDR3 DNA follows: TGTGCCAGCAGTTGGGGACAGGGGGCTCCTGGCTACACCTTC. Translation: CASSWGQGAPGYTF.

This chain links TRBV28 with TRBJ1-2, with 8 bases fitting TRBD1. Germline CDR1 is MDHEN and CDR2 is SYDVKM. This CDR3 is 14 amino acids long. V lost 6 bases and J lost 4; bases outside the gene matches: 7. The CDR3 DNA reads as TGTGCCAGCAGCCGTGGGACAGGCGGCTATGGCTACACCTTC. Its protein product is CASSRGTGGYGYTF.

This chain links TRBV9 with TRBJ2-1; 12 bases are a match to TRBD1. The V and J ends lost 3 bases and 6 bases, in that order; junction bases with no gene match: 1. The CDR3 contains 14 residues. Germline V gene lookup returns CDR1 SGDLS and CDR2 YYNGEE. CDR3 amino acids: CASSGDRGRNEQFF. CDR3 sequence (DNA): TGTGCCAGCAGCGGGGACAGGGGGCGCAATGAGCAGTTCTTC.

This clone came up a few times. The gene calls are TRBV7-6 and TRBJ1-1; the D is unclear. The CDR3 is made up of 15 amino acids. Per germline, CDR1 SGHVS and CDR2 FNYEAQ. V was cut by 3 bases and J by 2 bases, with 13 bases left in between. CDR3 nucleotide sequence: TGTGCCAGCAGCTTTTATCCAGGAACCAACACTGAAGCTTTCTTT. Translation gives CASSFYPGTNTEAFF. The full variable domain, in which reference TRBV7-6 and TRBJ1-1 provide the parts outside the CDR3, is GAGVSQSPRYKVTKRGQDVALRCDPISGHVSLYWYRQALGQGPEFLTYFNYEAQQDKSGLPNDRFSAERPEGSISTLTIQRTEQRDSAMYRCASSFYPGTNTEAFFGQGTRLTVV.

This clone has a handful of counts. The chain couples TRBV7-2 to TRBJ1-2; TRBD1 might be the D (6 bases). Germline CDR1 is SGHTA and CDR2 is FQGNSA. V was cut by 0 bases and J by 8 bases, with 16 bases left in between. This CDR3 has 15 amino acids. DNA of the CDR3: TGTGCCAGCAGCTTAGCGGGTTCAGGGGTAGTCGGCTACACCTTC. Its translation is CASSLAGSGVVGYTF.

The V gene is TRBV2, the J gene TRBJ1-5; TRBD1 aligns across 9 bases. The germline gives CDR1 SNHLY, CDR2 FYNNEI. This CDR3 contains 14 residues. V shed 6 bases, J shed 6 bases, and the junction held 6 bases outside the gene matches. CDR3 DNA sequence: TGTGCCAGCAGCCAAGGGACAGGGAGTCAGCCCCAGCATTTT. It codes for CASSQGTGSQPQHF.

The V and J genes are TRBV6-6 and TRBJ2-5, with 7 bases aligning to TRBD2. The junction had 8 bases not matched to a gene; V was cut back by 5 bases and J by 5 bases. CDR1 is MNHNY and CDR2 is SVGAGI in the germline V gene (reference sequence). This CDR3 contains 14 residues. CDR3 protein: CASSRRLAGETQYF. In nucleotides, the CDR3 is TGTGCCAGCAGTCGAAGACTAGCCGGCGAGACCCAGTACTTC.

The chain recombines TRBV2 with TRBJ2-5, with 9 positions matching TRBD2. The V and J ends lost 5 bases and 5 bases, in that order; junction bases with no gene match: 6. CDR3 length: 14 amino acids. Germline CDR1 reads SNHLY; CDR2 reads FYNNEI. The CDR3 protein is CASSRGLAGETQYF. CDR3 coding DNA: TGTGCCAGCAGTCGGGGCCTAGCGGGGGAGACCCAGTACTTC.

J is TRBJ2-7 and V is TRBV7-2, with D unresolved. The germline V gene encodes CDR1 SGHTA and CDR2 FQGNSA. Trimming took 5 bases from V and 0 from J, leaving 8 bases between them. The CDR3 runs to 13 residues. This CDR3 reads CASSPPVSYEQYF. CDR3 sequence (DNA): TGTGCCAGCAGCCCCCCAGTCTCCTACGAGCAGTACTTC.

The DNA for the CDR3 is TGTGCCTGGAGTGTAGAGGAGGGAGGGGTAAAGGGCTACACCTTC. This encodes CAWSVEEGGVKGYTF. The V and J genes are TRBV30 and TRBJ1-2, with D maybe TRBD1 (5 bases). V lost 0 bases and J 8 bases, leaving 19 bases between the germline ends. This CDR3 is 15 amino acids long. Germline CDR1 GTSNPN, CDR2 SVGIG (reference sequence).

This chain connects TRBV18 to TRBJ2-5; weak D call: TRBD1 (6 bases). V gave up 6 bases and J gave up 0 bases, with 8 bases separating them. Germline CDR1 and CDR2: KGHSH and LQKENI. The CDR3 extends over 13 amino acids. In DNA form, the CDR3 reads TGTGCCAGCTCCGACAGGTACCAAGAGACCCAGTACTTC. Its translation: CASSDRYQETQYF.

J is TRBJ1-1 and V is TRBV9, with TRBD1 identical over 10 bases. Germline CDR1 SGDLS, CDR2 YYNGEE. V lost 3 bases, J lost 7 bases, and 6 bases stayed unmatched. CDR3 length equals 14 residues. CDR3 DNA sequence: TGTGCCAGCAGCGCCTATGGGACAGGGGATGAAGCTTTCTTT. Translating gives CASSAYGTGDEAFF.